This is a list of T cell receptor beta chains from one sample in a study of blood T cell repertoires in COVID-19. TCRdb's table, derived via immunoSEQ multiplex PCR, lists solely in-frame clones and lacks some. The sample lists 250,000 or so clones; 84% were seen once. The specimen was peripheral blood. These receptors were obtained from a middle-aged man with acute or convalescent COVID-19. The CDR3 runs from the conserved cysteine through the conserved F or W. Each record gives: clone size, D gene, V gene, J gene, CDR3 DNA, CDR3 protein. D genes are given only for firm matches. A row's size may be missing; if present it is once, few, many or a size class.

>.|.|TRBV6-4|TRBJ2-3
TGTGCCAGCAGTGAAGGGCTAGCAAACTCAGATACGCAGTATTTT
CASSEGLANSDTQYF
>once|.|TRBV18|TRBJ1-4
TGTGCCAGCTCACCAAAACAGGCAACTAATGAAAAACTGTTTTTT
CASSPKQATNEKLFF
>.|TRBD1|TRBV19|TRBJ1-3
TGTGCCAGTAGTAAGGCGCGGGACAGAAGAAACACCATATATTTT
CASSKARDRRNTIYF
>.|.|TRBV10-3|TRBJ1-5
TGTGCCATCAGTCAGGGAACCTATTTTGATAGCAATCAGCCCCAGCATTTT
CAISQGTYFDSNQPQHF
>.|TRBD2|TRBV10-1|TRBJ2-1
TGCGCCAGCAGAAACATGGGACTAGCGGGGGGCTCCTACAATGAGCAGTTCTTC
CASRNMGLAGGSYNEQFF
>.|TRBD1|TRBV5-6|TRBJ2-7
TGTGCCAGCAGCCGCAACGTTTGGGACAGGGGGCGACGTTACGAGCAGTACTTC
CASSRNVWDRGRRYEQYF
>.|.|TRBV10-3|TRBJ2-3
TGTGCCATCTCAGGGGCTGGCACAGATACGCAGTATTTT
CAISGAGTDTQYF
>.|.|TRBV18|TRBJ1-2
TGTGCCACCACAAACAACAACCGGGGGGATGGCTACACCTTC
CATTNNNRGDGYTF
>.|TRBD1|TRBV19|TRBJ1-2
TGTGCCAGTAGTGGTCTACAGGGGGCGAACTATGGCTACACCTTC
CASSGLQGANYGYTF
>.|.|TRBV18|TRBJ2-7
TGTGCCAGCTCATCGGGGGACTCTCCATACGAGCAGTACTTC
CASSSGDSPYEQYF
>.|TRBD2|TRBV5-4|TRBJ2-1
TGTGCCAGCAGCTTGACTAGCGGGGCCTACAATGAGCAGTTCTTC
CASSLTSGAYNEQFF
>.|.|TRBV4-1|TRBJ2-7
TGCGCCAGCAGCCAATCCTACGAAGGGGGTCCCTACGAGCAGTACTTC
CASSQSYEGGPYEQYF
>.|.|TRBV7-9|TRBJ1-5
TGTGCCAGCAGCCTTACGAGCCAGCCCCAGCATTTT
CASSLTSQPQHF
>.|.|TRBV2|TRBJ1-4
TGTGCCAGCATGGGAGCAGTGAATGAAAAACTGTTTTTT
CASMGAVNEKLFF
>.|TRBD1|TRBV6-1|TRBJ1-2
TGTGCCAGCAGTGAGACAGGGGTCTATGGCTACACCTTC
CASSETGVYGYTF
>.|.|TRBV11-1|TRBJ1-1
TGTGCCAGCAGCTTAGTAGCTAAACATGACACTGAAGCTTTCTTT
CASSLVAKHDTEAFF
>.|TRBD2|TRBV10-3|TRBJ2-3
TGTGCCATCAGTGTTAGCCCTAGCGGGAGCACAGATACGCAGTATTTT
CAISVSPSGSTDTQYF
>.|.|TRBV9|TRBJ1-6
TGTGCCAGCAGCACGTCGGGGGATTCACCCCTCCACTTT
CASSTSGDSPLHF
>few|.|TRBV11-2|TRBJ1-2
TGTGCCAGCAGCTCCTTTGGGGAGGGCTACACCTTC
CASSSFGEGYTF
>.|.|TRBV6-4|TRBJ2-7
TGTGCCAGCAGCCCCCCCAGGCGGGGGCCCTACGAGCAGTACTTC
CASSPPRRGPYEQYF
>.|.|TRBV10-3|TRBJ1-2
TGTGCCATAAAGGGACATCTTCTACCTCCTTCCTATGGCTACACCTTC
CAIKGHLLPPSYGYTF
>.|TRBD2|TRBV5-8|TRBJ2-1
TGTGCCAGCAGCCGGGGACTAGCGGGACCAGAAGACGAGCAGTTCTTC
CASSRGLAGPEDEQFF
>.|.|TRBV19|TRBJ2-7
TGTGCCAGTAGTTCGGACAGAGACTACGAGCAGTACTTC
CASSSDRDYEQYF